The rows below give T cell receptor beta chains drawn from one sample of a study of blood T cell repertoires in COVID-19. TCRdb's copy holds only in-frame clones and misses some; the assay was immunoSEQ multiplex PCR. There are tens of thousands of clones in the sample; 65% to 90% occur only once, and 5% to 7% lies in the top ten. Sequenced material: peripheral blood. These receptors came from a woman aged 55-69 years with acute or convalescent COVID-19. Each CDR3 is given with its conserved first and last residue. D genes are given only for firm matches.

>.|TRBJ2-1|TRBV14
CASSQEGTSYNEQFF
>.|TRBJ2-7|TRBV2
CASSEVAYEQYF
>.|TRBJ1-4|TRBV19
CASNSVGGGEKLFF
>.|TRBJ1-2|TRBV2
CASSENEQNYGYTF
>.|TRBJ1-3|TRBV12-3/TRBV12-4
CASSWRNTIYF
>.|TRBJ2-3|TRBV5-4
CASSLAGGGGAADTQYF
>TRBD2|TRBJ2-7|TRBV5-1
CASSPSLAGTSYEQYF
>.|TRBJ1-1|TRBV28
CASSSFANKAFF
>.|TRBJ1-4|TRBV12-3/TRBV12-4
CASRSEAAEKLFF
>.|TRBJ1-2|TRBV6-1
CASSEPGYGYTF
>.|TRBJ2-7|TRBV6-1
CASSEGAKAYEQYF
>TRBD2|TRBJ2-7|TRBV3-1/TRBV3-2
CASSQWTSGYEQYF
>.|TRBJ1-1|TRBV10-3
CAISDGGGNTEAFF
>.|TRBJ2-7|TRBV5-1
CASSLRTAALNEQYF
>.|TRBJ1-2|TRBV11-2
CASSSPGNGYTF
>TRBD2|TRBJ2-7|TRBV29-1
CSGRDYGEQYF
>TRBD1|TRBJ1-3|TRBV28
CASRSSQGATSGNTIYF
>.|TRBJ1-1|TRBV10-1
CASSAGSNTEAFF
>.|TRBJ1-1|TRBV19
CASSMRGGNTEAFF
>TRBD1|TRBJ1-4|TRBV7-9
CASSYGQARQVNNEKLFF
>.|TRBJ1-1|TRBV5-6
CASSLWGTTSEAFF
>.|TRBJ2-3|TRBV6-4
CASSPRTGTDTQYF
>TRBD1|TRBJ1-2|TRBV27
CASSPHSTGLNYGYTF
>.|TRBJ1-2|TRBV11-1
CASSPVGSQYGYTF
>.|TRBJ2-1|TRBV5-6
CASSLDAGNEQFF
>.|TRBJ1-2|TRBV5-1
CASSLDAGASYGYTF
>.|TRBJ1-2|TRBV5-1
CASSVTGSLDYGYTF
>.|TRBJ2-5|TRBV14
CASQTHLQETQYF
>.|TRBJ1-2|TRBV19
CASVGPRGYTF
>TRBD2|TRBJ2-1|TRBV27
CASSSLAGTPAKEQFF
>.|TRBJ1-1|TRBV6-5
CASSYAVTGYAEAFF
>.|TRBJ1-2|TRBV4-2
CASSQRGFYGYTF
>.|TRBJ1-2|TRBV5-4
CASSLGGEDYGYTF
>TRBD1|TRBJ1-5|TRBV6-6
CASTYGQGADQPQHF
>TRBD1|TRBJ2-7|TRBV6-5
CASSYFGQAYEQYF
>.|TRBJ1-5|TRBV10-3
CAISESVGDQPQHF
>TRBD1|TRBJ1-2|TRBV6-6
CASSRPGQEVGYTF
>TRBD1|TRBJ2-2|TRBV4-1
CASTFGRGMNTGELFF
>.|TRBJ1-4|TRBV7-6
CASSLGRGLEKLFF
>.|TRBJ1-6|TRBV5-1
CASSLGGFDSPLHF
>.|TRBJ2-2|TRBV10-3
CAISPSYGGGTGELFF
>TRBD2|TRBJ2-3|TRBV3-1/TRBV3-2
CASSQGTSGTPSTDTQYF
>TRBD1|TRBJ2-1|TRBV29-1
CSVDRGQGSYNEQFF
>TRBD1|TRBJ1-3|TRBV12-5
CASGLPTRTGTFSGNTIYF
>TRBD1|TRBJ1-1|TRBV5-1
CASSQGQVDTEAFF
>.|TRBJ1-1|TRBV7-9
CASSTPDRMNTEAFF
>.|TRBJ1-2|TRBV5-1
CASSLVEGTKYGYTF
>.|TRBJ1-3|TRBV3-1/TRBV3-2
CASSQRELSGNTIYF
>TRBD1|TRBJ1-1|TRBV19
CASRTGRNTEAFF
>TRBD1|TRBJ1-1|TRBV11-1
CASSLGDRGRGTEAFF
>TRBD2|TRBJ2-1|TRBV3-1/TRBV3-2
CASSTGLASYNEQFF
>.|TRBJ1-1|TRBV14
CASSRRGATSLTEAFF
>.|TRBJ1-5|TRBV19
CASSIIGANSNQPQHF
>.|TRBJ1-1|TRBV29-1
CSVEIRLGSAEAFF
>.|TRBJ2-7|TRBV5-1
CASSLMTGGPAYEQYF